This TCR beta chain came from a study of Graves' ophthalmopathy and Graves' hyperthyroidism. This clonotype was detected once. Antigen unknown. Study-wide findings and caveats: The model flagged ophthalmopathy progression at roughly 70% sensitivity and roughly 72% specificity.

Ophthalmopathy donors' eye disease showed moderate-to-severe activity, CAS of at least 3, NOSPECS of at least 4 and duration under 3 months. Orbital computed tomography, thyroid ultrasound, TRAb, serum thyroxine and clinical symptoms formed the basis of diagnosis. Fresh peripheral blood (around 10 ml) yielded the PBMCs. Germline V gene sequence: CDR1 ENHRY, CDR2 SYGVKD. The CDR3 loop spans 14 amino acids. The J segment lost 3 bases and the V segment lost 10 bases, leaving 11 bases of the junction unmatched. TCR beta CDR3 regions were amplified from RNA transcripts. Second-round multiplex PCR came after a first-round RT-PCR that employed HTBI primers. Each CDR3 protein is one row after TCRdb ran MiXCR on the multiplex PCR reads. The table shows approximately 700,000 distinct CDR3 sequences, with about 41% occurring only once.

Sequenced material: peripheral blood. The rearrangement uses TRBV10-3 and TRBJ2-7; 8 bases match TRBD2. This receptor was identified in an adult man with Graves' ophthalmopathy. Here the CDR3 DNA reads TGTGCCAGCAGATGCACTAGCGGTTACTACGAGCAGTACTTC. Amino acid sequence: CASRCTSGYYEQYF.